The TCR beta chain described here comes from a study of blood T cell repertoires in COVID-19. Turning to the study itself: Samples representing acute and convalescent COVID-19 were sourced from the United States, Italy and Spain.

Authors' processing steps: Reference gene primers were amplified, and this amplification served to estimate nucleated cell counts. Using immunoSEQ multiplex PCR, the repertoire was profiled, and TCRdb retains in-frame clones only, with some absent. V and J calls and clone size are copied from that table; D and trimming were computed from the DNA. The sample has 400,000 to 450,000 clones, 70% to 90% seen once. The TCR was taken from a woman aged 30 to 39 with active or convalescent COVID-19. The sequenced sample was peripheral blood.

The CDR3 DNA reads TGTGCCAGCAGGGAGGGGACAGGGACTGAAGCTTTCTTT. It is translated as CASREGTGTEAFF. The chain combines TRBV5-4 with TRBJ1-1; 9 positions match TRBD1. The germline CDR1 and CDR2 sequences are SGHNT and YYREEE (reference sequence). After removal of 5 bases from V and 5 bases from J, the junction contained 4 bases not matched to a gene. There are 13 residues in the CDR3.